This T cell receptor beta chain was captured by sequencing in a study of shared clonotypes between healthy human individuals. Produced via immunoSEQ multiplex PCR; TCRdb's table is partial and in-frame only. Here the sample spans 550,000 to 850,000 clones, 72% being singletons. The clonotype originates from a woman in her twenties or thirties in good health. The sequenced sample consisted of memory CD4+ T cells sorted from blood. Subset meaning: CD45RA-negative fraction.

The CDR3 protein is CAWIGTGVLFGQPQHF. In DNA, the CDR3 is TGTGCCTGGATCGGGACAGGGGTTTTGTTTGGTCAGCCCCAGCATTTT. The V gene is TRBV30, the J gene TRBJ1-5, with 10 bases aligning to TRBD1. Germline CDR1 reads GTSNPN; CDR2 reads SVGIG (reference sequence). The CDR3 contains 16 residues. V gave up 4 bases and J gave up 6 bases; unmatched junction bases: 12.